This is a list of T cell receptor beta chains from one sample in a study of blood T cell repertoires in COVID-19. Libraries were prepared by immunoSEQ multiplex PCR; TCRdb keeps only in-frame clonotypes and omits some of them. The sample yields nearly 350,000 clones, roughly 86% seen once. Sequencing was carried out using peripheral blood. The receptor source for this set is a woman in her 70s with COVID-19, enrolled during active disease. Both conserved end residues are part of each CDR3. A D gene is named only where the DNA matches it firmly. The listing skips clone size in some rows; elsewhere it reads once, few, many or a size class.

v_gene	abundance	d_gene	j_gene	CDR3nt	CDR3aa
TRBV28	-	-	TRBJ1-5	TGTGCCAGCAGTCCCCTCATTCTGGGCTCCCAGCATTTT	CASSPLILGSQHF
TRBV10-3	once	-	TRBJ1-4	TGTGCCATCAGAGACAGTCTTACTAATGAAAAACTGTTTTTT	CAIRDSLTNEKLFF
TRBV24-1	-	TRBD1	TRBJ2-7	TGTGCCACCAGTGATAGCCGGGACAGCAGGTACGAGCAGTACTTC	CATSDSRDSRYEQYF
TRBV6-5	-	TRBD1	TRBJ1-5	TGTGCCAGTTCAGGGGGCATCAGCAATCAGCCCCAGCATTTT	CASSGGISNQPQHF
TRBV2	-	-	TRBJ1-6	TGTGCCAGCAGTGGCGGGCGTACAGCTAATTCACCCCTCCACTTT	CASSGGRTANSPLHF
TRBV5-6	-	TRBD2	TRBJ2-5	TGTGCCAGCAGCCGGGGCGGGGGTCTACAAGAGACCCAGTACTTC	CASSRGGGLQETQYF
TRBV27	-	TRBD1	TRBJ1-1	TGTGCCAGCAGTTTACGACAGGGGGCCTCTGAAGCTTTCTTT	CASSLRQGASEAFF
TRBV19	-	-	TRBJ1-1	TGTGCCAGTAGTCGGACGGGAGTGAACACTGAAGCTTTCTTT	CASSRTGVNTEAFF
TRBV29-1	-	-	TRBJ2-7	TGCAGCGCCTGGGGGCTCTACGAGCAGTACTTC	CSAWGLYEQYF
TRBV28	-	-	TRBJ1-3	TGTGCCAGCAGTTCTCCCTCGACAGGAAACACCATATATTTT	CASSSPSTGNTIYF
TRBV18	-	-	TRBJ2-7	TGTGCCAGCTCCGCGGTGGAGGGTATCGAGCAGTACTTC	CASSAVEGIEQYF
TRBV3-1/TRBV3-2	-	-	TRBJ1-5	TGTGCTAGCAGCCGGGGGGACGATCAGCCCCAGCATTTT	CASSRGDDQPQHF
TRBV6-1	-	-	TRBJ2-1	TGTGCCAGCAGTGAAGCTTTAAGACAGGAAGATAAGCAGTTCTTC	CASSEALRQEDKQFF
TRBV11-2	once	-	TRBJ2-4	TGTGCCAGCAGCCCCAGGCTCGGGCCCGGGGAGACCCCCAAAAACATTCAGTACTTC	CASSPRLGPGETPKNIQYF
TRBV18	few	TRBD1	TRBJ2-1	TGTGCCAGCTCACCCGCGGGACAGGGAGGCTTCAATGAGCAGTTCTTC	CASSPAGQGGFNEQFF
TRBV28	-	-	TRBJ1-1	TGTGCCAGCAGGGGACTGTTGAACACTGAAGCTTTCTTT	CASRGLLNTEAFF
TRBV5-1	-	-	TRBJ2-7	TGCGCCAGCAGCTGGCAGGGGTCCAGCTCCTACGAGCAGTACTTC	CASSWQGSSSYEQYF
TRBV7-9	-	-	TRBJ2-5	TGTGCCAGCAGCTTAGTGGCAGGGGAAGAGACCCAGTACTTC	CASSLVAGEETQYF
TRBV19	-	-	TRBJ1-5	TGTGCCAGTAGTATCGCGGACAATAGCAATCAGCCCCAGCATTTT	CASSIADNSNQPQHF
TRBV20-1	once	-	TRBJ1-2	TGCAGTGCTCCTTTAAATGGCTACACCTTC	CSAPLNGYTF
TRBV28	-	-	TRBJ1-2	TGTGCCAGCACCGGGGGGGTTAACGGCTACACCTTC	CASTGGVNGYTF
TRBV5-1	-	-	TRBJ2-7	TGCGCCAGCAGCTCCTTAGAGGACGGAGGGGAGCAGTACTTC	CASSSLEDGGEQYF
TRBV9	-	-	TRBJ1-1	TGTGCCAGCAGCTCTGGCTCGGGGGGGACTTTCGAAGCTTTCTTT	CASSSGSGGTFEAFF
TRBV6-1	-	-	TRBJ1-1	TGTGCCAGCAGTGAATTTGGCAGGTTGACTGAAGCTTTCTTT	CASSEFGRLTEAFF
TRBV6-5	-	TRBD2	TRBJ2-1	TGTGCCAGCAGTTACTCCCCATTTCGGTCTAGCGGGGGTTGGTTCTTC	CASSYSPFRSSGGWFF
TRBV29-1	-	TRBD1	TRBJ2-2	TGCAGCATAAGGGACAGGGAAAACACCGGGGAGCTGTTTTTT	CSIRDRENTGELFF
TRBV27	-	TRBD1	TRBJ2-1	TGTGCCACTTCCCGGGACAGCTCCTACAATGAGCAGTTCTTC	CATSRDSSYNEQFF
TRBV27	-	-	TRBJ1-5	TGTGCCAGCCGGGCGGGAGGGCAGCCCCAGCATTTT	CASRAGGQPQHF
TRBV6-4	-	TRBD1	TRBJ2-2	TGTGCCAGCAGTCGACAGGGGAGCACCGGGGAGCTGTTTTTT	CASSRQGSTGELFF
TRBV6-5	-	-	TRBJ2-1	TGTGCCAGCAGTCTAGGACAAATCAATGAGCAGTTCTTC	CASSLGQINEQFF
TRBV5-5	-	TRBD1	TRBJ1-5	TGTGCCAGCGGGACAGGGGGGTTGAATCAGCCCCAGCATTTT	CASGTGGLNQPQHF
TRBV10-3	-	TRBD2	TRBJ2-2	TGTGCCACCTGGACTAGCGGGGGGACCGGGGAGCTGTTTTTT	CATWTSGGTGELFF
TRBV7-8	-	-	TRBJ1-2	TGTGCCAGCAGCTTCGGCAGGGTCCCCTATGGCTACACCTTC	CASSFGRVPYGYTF
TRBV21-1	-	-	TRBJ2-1	TGTGCCAGCGCAAAAGAAGGACCAGCTAGGGGTTTTTACAATGAGCAGTTCTTC	CASAKEGPARGFYNEQFF
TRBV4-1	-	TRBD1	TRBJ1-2	TGCGCCAGCAGCTTTCAACAGGGGTTAGATGGCTACACCTTC	CASSFQQGLDGYTF
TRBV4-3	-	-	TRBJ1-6	TGCGCCAGCAGCCAAGCGGGGTCGAGTTCACCCCTCCACTTT	CASSQAGSSSPLHF
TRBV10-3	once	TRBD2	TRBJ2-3	TGTGCCATCAGTGAGTTGAGCGGGGGGGCGAAAGATACGCAGTATTTT	CAISELSGGAKDTQYF
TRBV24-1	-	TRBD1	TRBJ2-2	TGTGCCACCAGTGAGGGGACAGGACTCGCCGGGGAGCTGTTTTTT	CATSEGTGLAGELFF
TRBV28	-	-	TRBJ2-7	TGTGCCAGCAGTCCCGGCGGGTCCTACGAGCAGTACTTC	CASSPGGSYEQYF
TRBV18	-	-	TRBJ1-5	TGTGCCAGCTCACAGGGACTGGGCACTGAGCCCCAGCATTTT	CASSQGLGTEPQHF
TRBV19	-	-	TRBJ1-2	TGTGCCAGTAGTATAACACAGGGATCCGGCTACACCTTC	CASSITQGSGYTF